This paragraph reports one TCR beta chain. Its antigen remains unknown. A much more abundant neighbour one base away suggests this may be a read error. This specimen belongs to a study of T cell repertoires in cytomegalovirus infection. Overall study context: It was the public TCR beta signatures that indicated both CMV infection and matching HLA type.

Each CDR3 protein is one row after TCRdb ran MiXCR on the reads. The sample has around 750,000 distinct CDR3 sequences; 30% to 35% are singletons. This CDR3 contains 18 residues. The V gene lost 5 bases and the J gene lost 2 bases, with 24 bases spanning the gap. Sequencing was performed on cultured CD8+ T cells from PBMCs, taken from culture after CMV antigen stimulation. The V and J genes are TRBV12-3 or TRBV12-4 and TRBJ1-2; D gene unclear. The clonotype was recovered from a human donor in good health (CMV status not recorded). Some clones in this sample may be carry-over from other donors' samples. DNA for the CDR3: TGTGCCAGCAGTCCCGGATACCTACGGGGTCGCAACAACTATGGCTACACCTTC. Residues: CASSPGYLRGRNNYGYTF.